Each of the 22 T cell receptor beta chains below was sequenced from the same sample in a study of T cells in localized non-small cell lung cancer (TCRdb year 2020). Receptors were amplified or captured by the immunoSEQ multiplex PCR assay. Drawn from immuneACCESS, this table holds only the in-frame rearrangements with V and J called that TCRdb kept. Clones are partly lost; checked studies trace under half to an unresolved V gene and leave the rest unexplained. Across this sample there are tens of thousands of clones, with more than 75% seen only once. About a tenth of the sample is taken by the ten largest. The sample was peripheral blood, taken before any cancer treatment. These receptor sequences come from a female donor over 55 with stage I lung adenocarcinoma.

The CDR3: CASSLAGLAGGQWNEQFF. The CDR3 DNA reads TGTGCCAGCAGCTTGGCAGGACTAGCGGGGGGGCAGTGGAATGAGCAGTTCTTC. This chain uses TRBV5-8 with TRBJ2-1; TRBD2 matches 15 bases. V shed 0 bases, J shed 7 bases, and the junction held 8 bases outside the gene matches. CDR3 size: 18 residues. Germline V gene lookup returns CDR1 SGHTS and CDR2 YDEGEE.

V and J are TRBV30 and TRBJ1-3; the D is unclear. This CDR3 is built from 13 residues. Germline V lookup: CDR1 GTSNPN, CDR2 SVGIG (reference sequence). V was pared by 5 bases and J by 0 bases, with 8 bases between. CDR3 sequence: CAWDPFSGNTIYF. CDR3 in DNA: TGTGCCTGGGACCCTTTCTCTGGAAACACCATATATTTT.

The chain employs TRBV6-4 and TRBJ2-1; 13 positions agree with TRBD2. The CDR3 consists of 20 residues. CDR1 and CDR2 from the germline V gene are MRHNA and SNTAGT. V lost 7 bases to trimming and J lost 4 bases; unmatched junction nucleotides: 19. CDR3 residues: CASNLVPGLAGQPGYNEQFF. Here the CDR3 DNA reads TGTGCCAGCAACCTAGTTCCGGGACTAGCGGGACAACCGGGATACAATGAGCAGTTCTTC.

Only one count was recorded for this clone. J is TRBJ1-3 and V is TRBV4-1; D uncertain. V shed 0 bases and J shed 0 bases, with 12 bases lying between them. The length of the CDR3 is 17 residues. Germline loops: CDR1 MGHRA, CDR2 YSYEKL. The CDR3 reads CASSQELTLTSGNTIYF. The DNA for the CDR3 is TGCGCCAGCAGCCAAGAATTGACACTTACCTCTGGAAACACCATATATTTT.

The gene calls are TRBV6-1 and TRBJ1-5, with a tentative D call TRBD1 (5 bases). The CDR3 is 16 residues long. The V gene's germline CDR1 is MNHNS and CDR2 SASEGT. The V end was cut by 2 bases, the J end by 2 bases, with 13 bases between. CDR3 in DNA: TGTGCCAGCAGTGAATGGGGGGGATCGGGCAATCAGCCCCAGCATTTT. This encodes CASSEWGGSGNQPQHF.

This chain connects TRBV4-2 to TRBJ2-5; maybe TRBD2 (7 bases). The CDR3 covers 16 residues. Trimming cost V 4 bases and J 0 bases, with 15 bases left between them. In germline, CDR1 is LGHNA, CDR2 YNFKEQ. The CDR3 DNA sequence: TGTGCCAGCAGCCCAAACGGGGGGCTATACCAAGAGACCCAGTACTTC. It specifies CASSPNGGLYQETQYF.

The rearrangement joins TRBV7-9 to TRBJ1-5, with D unresolved. The V gene lost 0 bases and the J gene lost 1 base, with 4 bases spanning the gap. The germline gives CDR1 SEHNR, CDR2 FQNEAQ (reference sequence). The CDR3 length is 14 residues. This chain's CDR3 is CASSLARSNQPQHF. The CDR3 nucleotides read TGTGCCAGCAGCTTAGCCAGGAGCAATCAGCCCCAGCATTTT.

CDR3 loop: CASSWGPSYEQYF. The CDR3 DNA is TGTGCCAGTAGTTGGGGGCCGTCCTACGAGCAGTACTTC. The chain has TRBV19 and TRBJ2-7; D possibly corresponds to TRBD1 (6 bases). Trimming removed 5 bases from V and 1 base from J, with 9 bases in between. The CDR3 extends over 13 amino acids. From germline, CDR1 is LNHDA and CDR2 SQIVND (reference sequence).

A few counts support this clone. The chain is built from TRBV19 and TRBJ2-1; D not resolved. Germline V gives CDR1 LNHDA, CDR2 SQIVND (reference sequence). The V gene lost 5 bases and the J gene lost 6 bases, with 11 bases spanning the gap. The CDR3 extends over 13 amino acids. Here the CDR3 DNA reads TGTGCCAGTAGTGTCTCCCTGGGCAATGAGCAGTTCTTC. Encoded protein: CASSVSLGNEQFF.

The chain carries TRBV6-1 and TRBJ1-4; D is unresolved. Germline V gene data show CDR1 as MNHNS and CDR2 as SASEGT. Trimming removed 3 bases at V and 7 bases at J, with 15 bases between. The CDR3 length is 15 residues. CDR3 sequence reads: CASSENPGSGEKLFF. CDR3 DNA: TGTGCCAGCAGTGAGAACCCGGGCAGCGGTGAAAAACTGTTTTTT.

This chain connects TRBV5-6 to TRBJ1-2; D is uncertain. Germline V lookup: CDR1 SGHDT, CDR2 YYEEEE. This CDR3 has 14 residues. The V end lost 2 bases, the J end lost 1 base, and 9 bases lay between the germline ends. CDR3 DNA sequence: TGTGCCAGCAGCTTTTCAACGGTTAACTATGGCTACACCTTC. Amino acid sequence: CASSFSTVNYGYTF.

The J gene is TRBJ2-7, the V gene TRBV30, with D maybe TRBD2 (6 bases). The CDR3 extends over 13 amino acids. Germline CDR1 GTSNPN, CDR2 SVGIG (reference sequence). Trimming stripped 2 bases from V and 5 bases from J, with 13 bases between. The CDR3 is CAWSWGTQNEQYF. CDR3 DNA: TGTGCCTGGAGTTGGGGGACTCAAAACGAGCAGTACTTC.

The chain has TRBV14 and TRBJ1-2; 8 nucleotides line up with TRBD1. The CDR3 is made up of 16 amino acids. CDR1 is SGHDN and CDR2 is FVKESK in the germline V gene. The V gene end was trimmed by 4 bases and the J gene end by 1 base; junction bases not matched to a gene: 8. CDR3 loop: CASSPDRDLLNYGYTF. The CDR3 DNA reads TGTGCCAGCAGCCCGGACAGGGACCTTCTTAACTATGGCTACACCTTC.

The chain is built from TRBV6-1 and TRBJ1-5; 7 bases are a match to TRBD1. CDR1 is MNHNS and CDR2 is SASEGT in the germline V gene. The CDR3 has 15 amino acids. Trimming at V came to 0 bases and at J to 4 bases, leaving 3 bases not matched to a gene. CDR3 DNA: TGTGCCAGCAGTGAAGCGTGGACAGGTAATCAGCCCCAGCATTTT. Translating it yields CASSEAWTGNQPQHF.

V is TRBV7-2 and J is TRBJ2-1, with D possibly TRBD2 on 6 matching bases. Trimming shortened V by 5 bases and J by 8 bases, and 10 bases separated the two germline ends. From germline, CDR1 is SGHTA and CDR2 FQGNSA. The CDR3 loop spans 12 amino acids. The CDR3 DNA reads TGTGCCAGCAGCCAAAGGAGGGATGAGCAGTTCTTC. This encodes CASSQRRDEQFF.

This clone was counted only a few times. The chain is built from TRBV6-1 and TRBJ2-7; 9 bases agree with TRBD1. The ends lost 4 bases at V and 0 bases at J; junction bases unmatched: 7. Germline V CDR1 and CDR2: MNHNS, SASEGT. There are 16 residues in the CDR3. The DNA for the CDR3 is TGTGCCAGCAGTGGTCGGACAGGGGTTAGCTCCTACGAGCAGTACTTC. As protein: CASSGRTGVSSYEQYF.

The chain recombines TRBV14 with TRBJ1-1; tentative D call: TRBD1 (5 bases). The ends were cut back, 0 bases at V and 3 bases at J, with 11 bases in the middle. The germline gives CDR1 SGHDN, CDR2 FVKESK. The CDR3 length is 15 residues. In DNA form, the CDR3 reads TGTGCCAGCAGCCAAGATCAGGGATGGTACACTGAAGCTTTCTTT. Its protein is CASSQDQGWYTEAFF. Complete variable domain (other parts from reference TRBV14 and TRBJ1-1): EAGVTQFPSHSVIEKGQTVTLRCDPISGHDNLYWYRRVMGKEIKFLLHFVKESKQDESGMPNNRFLAERTGGTYSTLKVQPAELEDSGVYFCASSQDQGWYTEAFFGQGTRLTVV.

The chain has TRBV5-1 and TRBJ2-7; maybe TRBD1 (5 bases). The CDR3 contains 14 residues. With 4 bases removed from V and 0 bases from J, the gap between germline ends came to 11 bases. Looked up from germline, CDR1 is SGHRS and CDR2 is YFSETQ. The CDR3 loop reads CASSQDRRSYEQYF. The CDR3, as DNA: TGCGCCAGCAGCCAAGACAGACGCTCCTACGAGCAGTACTTC.

V gene TRBV6-6 combines with J gene TRBJ2-7; D assignment may be TRBD1 or TRBD2 (7 bases each). Trimming stripped 5 bases from V and 5 bases from J, with 22 bases between. The CDR3 runs 16 residues. Per germline, CDR1 MNHNY and CDR2 SVGAGI (reference sequence). CDR3 residues: CASSLLGGGGRHEQYF. The CDR3 coding sequence is TGTGCCAGCAGTCTATTGGGGGGAGGGGGCAGGCACGAGCAGTACTTC.

V and J are TRBV28 and TRBJ1-2; tentative D call: TRBD1 (6 bases). CDR3 length: 15 residues. Between the trimmed V and J ends, which lost 1 base and 4 bases, there was a span of 13 bases. The germline V gene encodes CDR1 MDHEN and CDR2 SYDVKM. The CDR3 region is CASSLSGERVYGYTF. For the CDR3, the DNA is TGTGCCAGCAGTTTATCAGGGGAGAGGGTCTATGGCTACACCTTC.

This chain uses TRBV7-8 with TRBJ2-1; no firm D call. Germline CDR1 and CDR2: SGHVS and FQNEAQ. The CDR3 sequence is 11 residues long. V lost 1 base and J 11 bases, leaving 6 bases between the germline ends. CDR3 DNA sequence: TGTGCCAGCAGCTTAGGAGGTAAGCAGTTCTTC. Residues: CASSLGGKQFF.

In its sample, this clone was seen a few times. The chain uses TRBV19 and TRBJ2-7, with 7 bases matching TRBD1. The CDR3 consists of 12 residues. Germline loops: CDR1 LNHDA, CDR2 SQIVND (reference sequence). Trimming cost V 4 bases and J 6 bases; bases outside gene matches: 3. Here the CDR3 DNA reads TGTGCCAGTAGTACGTCAGGGGGCGAGCAGTACTTC. Protein product: CASSTSGGEQYF.